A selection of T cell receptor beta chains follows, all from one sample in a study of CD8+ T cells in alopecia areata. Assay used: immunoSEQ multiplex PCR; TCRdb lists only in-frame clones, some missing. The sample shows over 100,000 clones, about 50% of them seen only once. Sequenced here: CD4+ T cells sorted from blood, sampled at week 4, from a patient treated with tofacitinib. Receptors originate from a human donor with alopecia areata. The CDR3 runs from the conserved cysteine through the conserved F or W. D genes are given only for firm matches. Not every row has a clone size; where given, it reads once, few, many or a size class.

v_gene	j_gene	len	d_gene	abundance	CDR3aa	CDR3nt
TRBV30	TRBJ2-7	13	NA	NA	CAWSKGLASEQYF	TGTGCCTGGAGTAAGGGGTTGGCATCCGAGCAGTACTTC
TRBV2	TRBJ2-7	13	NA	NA	CASRDSGSYEQYF	TGTGCCAGCAGGGACAGTGGATCCTACGAGCAGTACTTC
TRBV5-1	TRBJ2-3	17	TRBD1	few	CASRDRAGNSPTDTQYF	TGCGCCAGCAGAGACAGGGCCGGGAACAGCCCCACAGATACGCAGTATTTT
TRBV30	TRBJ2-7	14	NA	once	CAWTTLGATYEQYF	TGTGCCTGGACTACTTTAGGCGCAACGTACGAGCAGTACTTC
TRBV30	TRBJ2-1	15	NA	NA	CAWRDRGLLYNEQFF	TGTGCCTGGAGGGATCGGGGACTTCTCTACAATGAGCAGTTCTTC
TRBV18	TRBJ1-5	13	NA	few	CASSPRQDQPQHF	TGTGCCAGCTCACCACGTCAGGATCAGCCCCAGCATTTT
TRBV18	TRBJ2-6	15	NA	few	CASSLQGSGANVLTF	TGTGCCAGCTCACTGCAGGGGTCTGGGGCCAACGTCCTGACTTTC
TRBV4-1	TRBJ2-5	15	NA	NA	CASSPLATLGETQYF	TGCGCCAGCAGCCCCCTAGCGACCCTGGGGGAGACCCAGTACTTC
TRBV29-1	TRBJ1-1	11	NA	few	CSAGQGTEAFF	TGCAGCGCTGGGCAGGGGACTGAAGCTTTCTTT
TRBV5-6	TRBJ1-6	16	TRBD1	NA	CASSLARGQRNSPLHF	TGTGCCAGCAGCTTGGCCAGGGGGCAACGGAATTCACCCCTCCACTTT
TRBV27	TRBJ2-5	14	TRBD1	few	CASSFGQGRETQYF	TGTGCCAGCAGTTTCGGACAGGGGCGGGAGACCCAGTACTTC
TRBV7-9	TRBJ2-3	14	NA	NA	CASTTVGDTDTQYF	TGTGCCAGCACCACCGTCGGGGACACAGATACGCAGTATTTT
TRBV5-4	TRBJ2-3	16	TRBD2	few	CASSSLAGGRADTQYF	TGTGCCAGCAGCTCCTTAGCGGGGGGGCGCGCAGATACGCAGTATTTT
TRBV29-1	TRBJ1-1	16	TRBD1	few	CSVNRGPWSESTEAFF	TGCAGCGTGAACAGGGGGCCGTGGAGCGAGAGCACTGAAGCTTTCTTT
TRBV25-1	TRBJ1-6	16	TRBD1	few	CASSETRQGANSPLHF	TGTGCCAGCAGTGAAACGAGACAGGGGGCAAATTCACCCCTCCACTTT
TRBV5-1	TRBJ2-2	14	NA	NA	CASSLAAGTGELFF	TGCGCCAGCAGCTTGGCCGCAGGCACCGGGGAGCTGTTTTTT
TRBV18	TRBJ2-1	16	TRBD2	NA	CASSSPGLAGGNEQFF	TGTGCCAGCTCATCTCCGGGACTAGCGGGGGGCAATGAGCAGTTCTTC
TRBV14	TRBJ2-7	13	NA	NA	CASSQGGLSGGYF	TGTGCCAGCAGCCAAGGCGGACTCTCCGGGGGGTACTTC
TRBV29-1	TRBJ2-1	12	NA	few	CSALGGTVEQFF	TGCAGCGCCCTGGGCGGGACGGTTGAGCAGTTCTTC
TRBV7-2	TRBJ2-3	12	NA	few	CASSPYTDTQYF	TGTGCCAGCAGCCCGTACACAGATACGCAGTATTTT
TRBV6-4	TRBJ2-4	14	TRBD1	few	CASSEMGQSNIQYF	TGTGCCAGCAGTGAAATGGGACAGTCAAACATTCAGTACTTC
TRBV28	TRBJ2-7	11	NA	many	CASSPYYEQYF	TGTGCCAGCAGTCCCTACTACGAGCAGTACTTC
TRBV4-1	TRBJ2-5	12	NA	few	CASSPGGTAQYF	TGCGCCAGCAGCCCCGGGGGAACGGCCCAGTACTTC
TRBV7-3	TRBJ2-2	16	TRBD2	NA	CASSYVAGVNTGELFF	TGTGCCAGCAGCTACGTAGCGGGGGTAAACACCGGGGAGCTGTTTTTT
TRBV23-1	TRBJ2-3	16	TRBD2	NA	CASSQGLAGNTDTQYF	TGCGCCAGCAGTCAGGGACTAGCGGGGAACACAGATACGCAGTATTTT
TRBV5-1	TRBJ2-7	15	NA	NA	CASSLRDTPNYEQYF	TGCGCCAGCAGCTTGCGGGACACACCGAATTACGAGCAGTACTTC
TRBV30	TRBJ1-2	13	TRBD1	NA	CASPKDRGNGYTF	TGTGCCTCACCAAAGGACAGGGGTAATGGCTACACCTTC
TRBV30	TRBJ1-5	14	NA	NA	CAWSLGGGGQPQHF	TGTGCCTGGAGCCTGGGAGGAGGAGGTCAGCCCCAGCATTTT
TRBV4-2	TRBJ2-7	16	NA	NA	CASSGGEGGRIYEQYF	TGTGCCAGCAGCGGAGGGGAAGGAGGGAGGATTTACGAGCAGTACTTC
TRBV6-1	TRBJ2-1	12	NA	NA	CASSRSPDQQFF	TGTGCCAGCAGTCGGTCCCCCGACCAGCAGTTCTTC
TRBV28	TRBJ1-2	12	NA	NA	CVCREQNYGYTF	TGTGTTTGCAGGGAACAAAACTATGGCTACACCTTC
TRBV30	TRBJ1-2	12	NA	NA	CAWNSAIYGYTF	TGTGCCTGGAATTCGGCGATCTATGGCTACACCTTC
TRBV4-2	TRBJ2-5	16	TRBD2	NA	CASSQDGTSAGETQYF	TGTGCCAGCAGCCAAGATGGAACTAGCGCAGGGGAGACCCAGTACTTC
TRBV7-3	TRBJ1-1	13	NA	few	CASSLTRNTEAFF	TGTGCCAGCAGCTTAACAAGGAACACTGAAGCTTTCTTT
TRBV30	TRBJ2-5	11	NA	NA	CAWSKKETQYF	TGTGCCTGGAGTAAGAAGGAGACCCAGTACTTC
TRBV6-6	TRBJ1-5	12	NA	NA	CASSDNNQPQHF	TGTGCCAGCAGCGATAACAATCAGCCCCAGCATTTT
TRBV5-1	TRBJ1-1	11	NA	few	CASKQNTEAFF	TGCGCCAGCAAACAGAACACTGAAGCTTTCTTT
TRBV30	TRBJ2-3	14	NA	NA	CAWRDPGAVDTQYF	TGTGCCTGGAGGGATCCGGGAGCGGTCGATACGCAGTATTTT
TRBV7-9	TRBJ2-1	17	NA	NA	CASSLGGLGKSYNEQFF	TGTGCCAGCAGCTTAGGAGGGCTAGGGAAGTCCTACAATGAGCAGTTCTTC
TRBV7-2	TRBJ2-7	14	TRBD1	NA	CASSFRDSSYEQYF	TGTGCCAGCAGCTTCCGGGACAGTTCATACGAGCAGTACTTC
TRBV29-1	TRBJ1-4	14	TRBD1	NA	CSVGDRGRNEKLFF	TGCAGCGTTGGAGACAGGGGGCGTAATGAAAAACTGTTTTTT
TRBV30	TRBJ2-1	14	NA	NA	CAWRPGLGFNEQFF	TGTGCCTGGAGACCGGGACTGGGCTTCAATGAGCAGTTCTTC
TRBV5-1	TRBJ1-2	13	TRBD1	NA	CASSLTTGEGYTF	TGCGCCAGCAGCTTGACGACAGGGGAGGGCTACACCTTC
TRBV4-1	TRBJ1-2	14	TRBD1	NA	CASSPPPGGYGYTF	TGCGCCAGCAGCCCACCCCCAGGGGGCTATGGCTACACCTTC
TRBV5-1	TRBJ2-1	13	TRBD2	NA	CASRGLAENEQFF	TGCGCCAGCAGGGGACTAGCGGAAAATGAGCAGTTCTTC
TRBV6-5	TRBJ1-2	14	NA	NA	CASSYERGNYGYTF	TGTGCCAGCAGTTATGAGCGGGGAAACTATGGCTACACCTTC
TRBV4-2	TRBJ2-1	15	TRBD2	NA	CASSQGGRWGNEQFF	TGTGCCAGCAGCCAAGGCGGGAGATGGGGCAATGAGCAGTTCTTC
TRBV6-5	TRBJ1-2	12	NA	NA	CASRRGRSGYTF	TGTGCCAGCAGGCGGGGTCGTTCGGGCTACACCTTC